The rows below give T cell receptor beta chains drawn from one sample of a study of T-cell reconstitution after alpha-beta-depleted transplantation in children. TCRdb processed the PCR reads anew with MiXCR; each CDR3 protein has one entry. The table records 200,000 to 250,000 distinct CDR3 sequences, approximately 10% of them present only once. The specimen was PBMCs from the stem cell graft donor, collected from the stem cell graft. The receptors stem from a human donor who donated a stem cell graft to a child with acute lymphoblastic leukemia. Each CDR3 is given with its conserved first and last residue. D genes are given only for firm matches. The size of a clone is reported for some rows only, either as once, few or many, or as a class for expanded clones.

CDR3: CASSLDGLGNQPQHF
DNA: TGCGCCAGCAGCTTGGATGGGTTGGGAAATCAGCCCCAGCATTTT
size: -
V: TRBV5-1
D: -
J: TRBJ1-5

CDR3: CSARDPRTGGYTEAFF
DNA: TGCAGTGCTAGAGATCCGCGGACAGGAGGGTACACTGAAGCTTTCTTT
size: -
V: TRBV20-1
D: TRBD1
J: TRBJ1-1

CDR3: CASRPGQGWGTEAFF
DNA: TGCGCCAGCAGACCCGGACAGGGGTGGGGCACTGAAGCTTTCTTT
size: few
V: TRBV5-1
D: TRBD1
J: TRBJ1-1

CDR3: CSVALFGTASYGYTF
DNA: TGCAGCGTTGCATTATTCGGGACAGCATCCTATGGCTACACCTTC
size: -
V: TRBV29-1
D: TRBD1
J: TRBJ1-2

CDR3: CASSFVTESGANVLTF
DNA: TGTGCCAGCAGTTTCGTCACGGAATCTGGGGCCAACGTCCTGACTTTC
size: many
V: TRBV12-3/TRBV12-4
D: -
J: TRBJ2-6

CDR3: CASSHTGLATNEKLFF
DNA: TGTGCCAGCAGCCACACAGGCCTCGCAACTAATGAAAAACTGTTTTTT
size: -
V: TRBV6-2/TRBV6-3
D: -
J: TRBJ1-4

CDR3: CASSQLGTDTQYF
DNA: TGTGCCAGCAGTCAGCTTGGCACAGATACGCAGTATTTT
size: few
V: TRBV12-3/TRBV12-4
D: -
J: TRBJ2-3

CDR3: CATAPGPQNTEAFF
DNA: TGTGCCACCGCACCGGGACCGCAGAACACTGAAGCTTTCTTT
size: -
V: TRBV19
D: -
J: TRBJ1-1

CDR3: CASRPWTGGGYGYTF
DNA: TGTGCCAGCAGACCTTGGACAGGGGGCGGGTATGGCTACACCTTC
size: -
V: TRBV2
D: TRBD1
J: TRBJ1-2

CDR3: CASSLGFRGGPNNEQFF
DNA: TGCGCCAGCAGCTTGGGGTTCCGGGGGGGCCCCAACAATGAGCAGTTCTTC
size: few
V: TRBV5-1
D: TRBD2
J: TRBJ2-1

CDR3: CASSLGIGPEAFF
DNA: TGTGCCAGCAGCTTAGGTATAGGTCCTGAAGCTTTCTTT
size: few
V: TRBV7-2
D: -
J: TRBJ1-1

CDR3: CASSSYTFYGYTF
DNA: TGTGCCAGCAGTAGCTACACATTCTATGGCTACACCTTC
size: few
V: TRBV25-1
D: -
J: TRBJ1-2

CDR3: CAISGTRDLSGNTIYF
DNA: TGTGCCATCAGTGGAACCAGGGACCTCAGTGGAAACACCATATATTTT
size: many
V: TRBV10-3
D: -
J: TRBJ1-3

CDR3: CASSSGRSTEAFF
DNA: TGTGCCAGCAGTTCAGGGAGGTCGACTGAAGCTTTCTTT
size: -
V: TRBV27
D: -
J: TRBJ1-1

CDR3: CSARKGLGTQAFF
DNA: TGCAGTGCTAGAAAAGGCCTCGGGACTCAAGCTTTCTTT
size: few
V: TRBV20-1
D: -
J: TRBJ1-1